These 25 T cell receptor beta chains share one sample of origin, sequenced in a study of beta chain features in type 1 diabetes. Every bit of the isolated RNA underwent reverse transcription, so sequencing read expressed TCRB transcripts. The table came from immunoSEQ multiplex PCR; TCRdb's copy has only in-frame clones and leaves some out. Among about 620,000 clones listed, roughly 16% were seen once. The sequenced material came from naive CD4+ T cells from blood. These receptors all come from a young man in good health.

The chain is built from TRBV5-1 and TRBJ1-2, with D maybe TRBD1 (6 bases). V was trimmed by 1 base and J by 2 bases, leaving 12 bases between them. The CDR3 extends over 15 amino acids. Per germline, CDR1 SGHRS and CDR2 YFSETQ. The CDR3 sequence: CASSLLTGLNYGYTF. As DNA, the CDR3 is TGCGCCAGCAGCTTGCTGACAGGCTTGAACTATGGCTACACCTTC.

The J gene is TRBJ1-2, the V gene TRBV9; D unresolved. The V and J ends lost 0 bases and 4 bases respectively, with 10 bases between them. The CDR3 has 14 amino acids. Germline CDR1 SGDLS, CDR2 YYNGEE. CDR3 DNA sequence: TGTGCCAGCAGCGTAGAGGTCCTGGGCTATGGCTACACCTTC. Protein sequence: CASSVEVLGYGYTF.

The chain recombines TRBV4-3 with TRBJ1-4; D might be TRBD1 (6 bases). CDR1 is LGHNA and CDR2 is YSLEER in the germline V gene. Trimming shortened V by 1 base and J by 7 bases, and 13 bases separated the two germline ends. This CDR3 region has 15 residues. Here the CDR3 DNA reads TGCGCCAGCAGCCAAGTCGGAGGGGGAAGTGAAAAACTGTTTTTT. Its translation: CASSQVGGGSEKLFF.

This clone was picked up a small number of times. At the DNA level, this CDR3 is encoded by other sequences in the same sample as well. V and J are TRBV7-2 and TRBJ2-7; D call uncertain. Between the trimmed V and J ends, which lost 3 bases and 4 bases, there was a span of 4 bases. The CDR3 runs to 11 residues. The germline gives CDR1 SGHTA, CDR2 FQGNSA. DNA for the CDR3: TGTGCCAGCAGCTTTTTATACGAGCAGTACTTC. Protein product: CASSFLYEQYF.

This clone has a handful of counts. This chain joins TRBV5-4 and TRBJ1-5; the D gene is possibly TRBD1 (5 bases). With 0 bases removed from V and 4 bases from J, the gap between germline ends came to 8 bases. Germline V gene lookup returns CDR1 SGHNT and CDR2 YYREEE (reference sequence). The CDR3 is 14 residues long. This chain's CDR3 is CASSLGQSNQPQHF. The DNA for the CDR3 is TGTGCCAGCAGCTTGGGACAGTCTAATCAGCCCCAGCATTTT.

The chain carries TRBV21-1 and TRBJ2-3; the table assigns TRBD1, which was not confirmed against the DNA. TRBV21-1 is annotated as a pseudogene. CDR3 size: 14 residues. CDR3 nucleotides: TGTGCCAGCACAAGGCAGGGATGGACAGATACGCAGTATTTT. Translation: CASTRQGWTDTQYF.

In this sample, this clone turned up a few times. This chain joins TRBV7-8 and TRBJ2-3; D might be TRBD2 (5 bases). Trimming shortened V by 5 bases and J by 2 bases, and 14 bases separated the two germline ends. Looked up from germline, CDR1 is SGHVS and CDR2 is FQNEAQ. The CDR3 is made up of 15 amino acids. The CDR3 sequence: CASSTRGLNTDTQYF. CDR3 in DNA: TGTGCCAGCAGCACCCGGGGTCTGAACACAGATACGCAGTATTTT. Full variable domain (missing parts from reference TRBV7-8 and TRBJ2-3): GAGVSQSPRYKVAKRGQDVALRCDPISGHVSLFWYQQALGQGPEFLTYFQNEAQLDKSGLPSDRFFAERPEGSVSTLKIQRTQQEDSAVYLCASSTRGLNTDTQYFGPGTRLTVL.

The sample holds a few counts of this clone. V and J are TRBV28 and TRBJ1-2; TRBD1 is a possible D gene (5 bases). This CDR3 region has 13 residues. From germline, CDR1 is MDHEN and CDR2 SYDVKM. V dropped 6 bases and J dropped 7 bases, with 15 bases sitting between them. CDR3 amino acids: CASRTRGRPGYTF. The CDR3 nucleotides read TGTGCCAGCAGAACAAGGGGACGGCCTGGCTACACCTTC.

In its sample, this clone was seen a few times. This chain uses TRBV28 with TRBJ1-2; perhaps TRBD1 as D (6 bases). Trimming removed 2 bases at V and 7 bases at J, with 11 bases between. Germline V gene data show CDR1 as MDHEN and CDR2 as SYDVKM. The CDR3 sequence is 13 residues long. DNA of the CDR3: TGTGCCAGCAGTTTAGGCCAGGGGTTTGGCTACACCTTC. The encoded protein is CASSLGQGFGYTF.

The chain combines TRBV28 with TRBJ1-2; tentatively, D is TRBD1 (5 bases). Trimming left V 2 bases short and J 5 bases short, with 15 bases between. Germline V lookup: CDR1 MDHEN, CDR2 SYDVKM. The CDR3 is made up of 15 amino acids. CDR3 DNA sequence: TGTGCCAGCAGTTTACGACCTGGGGGAGGGTATGGCTACACCTTC. It translates to CASSLRPGGGYGYTF.

This clone turned up a few times. The chain couples TRBV4-1 to TRBJ2-4, with TRBD1 as a possible D gene (6 bases). CDR3 size: 17 residues. V lost 5 bases, J lost 0 bases, and 17 bases lay in between. CDR1 is MGHRA and CDR2 is YSYEKL in the germline V gene. DNA for the CDR3: TGCGCCAGCAGCTCCCCTGGACAGCCAATAGCCAAAAACATTCAGTACTTC. Translating gives CASSSPGQPIAKNIQYF.

This clone came up a few times. The CDR3 nucleotides are TGTGCCAGCAGCAATACGAACACCGGGGAGCTGTTTTTT. Protein product: CASSNTNTGELFF. This chain links TRBV11-2 with TRBJ2-2; D call uncertain. Looked up from germline, CDR1 is SGHAT and CDR2 is FQNNGV. This CDR3 contains 13 residues. The ends were cut back, 5 bases at V and 0 bases at J, with 4 bases in the middle.

This clone was counted only a few times. The chain joins TRBV9 to TRBJ1-5; weak D call: TRBD1 (5 bases). Trimming pared 0 bases from V and 5 bases from J, leaving 9 bases between. The CDR3 spans 14 residues. Germline values: CDR1 SGDLS, CDR2 YYNGEE. The CDR3 DNA follows: TGTGCCAGCAGCGTAGGGGGACGAGATCAGCCCCAGCATTTT. This translates into CASSVGGRDQPQHF.

Only a few counts were recorded for this clone. The same CDR3 is also encoded by other DNA sequences in this sample. V gene TRBV19 combines with J gene TRBJ1-3; no reliable D call. Germline-derived CDR1 and CDR2 are LNHDA and SQIVND (reference sequence). This CDR3 contains 14 residues. Between the trimmed V and J ends, which lost 7 bases and 0 bases, there was a span of 10 bases. For the CDR3, the DNA is TGTGCCAGTAATCCGGGATCCTCTGGAAACACCATATATTTT. Protein product: CASNPGSSGNTIYF.

In this sample, this clone turned up a few times. This chain links TRBV5-1 with TRBJ1-1; possible D gene TRBD1, 5 bases. V was clipped by 2 bases and J by 3 bases, with 5 bases between them. The CDR3 runs to 12 residues. Germline-derived CDR1 and CDR2 are SGHRS and YFSETQ. The CDR3 DNA reads TGCGCCAGCAGCTTAGGGGACACTGAAGCTTTCTTT. It is translated as CASSLGDTEAFF.

The chain links TRBV5-1 to TRBJ2-5, with TRBD2 identical over 10 bases. With 0 bases clipped from V and 4 bases from J, the junction kept 3 bases outside the gene matches. There are 15 residues in the CDR3. The germline V gene encodes CDR1 SGHRS and CDR2 YFSETQ. CDR3 in DNA: TGCGCCAGCAGCTTGGCGGGACTAGCGTCAGAGACCCAGTACTTC. Translating it yields CASSLAGLASETQYF.

This chain connects TRBV21-1 to TRBJ2-7; the table calls TRBD2, which could not be checked here. TRBV21-1 is given as a pseudogene. The CDR3 loop spans 12 amino acids. CDR3: CASRAGTYEQYF. Written as DNA, the CDR3 is TGTGCCAGCAGAGCGGGAACCTACGAGCAGTACTTC.

This clone was counted between two and nine times. The chain employs TRBV7-9 and TRBJ1-2; D unresolved. CDR3 length: 14 residues. Germline lookup yields CDR1 SEHNR and CDR2 FQNEAQ (reference sequence). V lost 5 bases and J lost 6, with 16 bases in between. In DNA, the CDR3 is TGTGCCAGCAGCCTCCAAGTCTCGGCGGATGGCTACACCTTC. Amino acid sequence: CASSLQVSADGYTF. Full variable domain (remainder filled in from reference TRBV7-9 and TRBJ1-2): DTGVSQNPRHKITKRGQNVTFRCDPISEHNRLYWYRQTLGQGPEFLTYFQNEAQLEKSRLLSDRFSAERPKGSFSTLEIQRTEQGDSAMYLCASSLQVSADGYTFGSGTRLTVV.

This clone showed up just a few times. The genes are TRBV11-1 and TRBJ1-2; D is ambiguous. This CDR3 region has 13 residues. The ends were cut back, 3 bases at V and 2 bases at J, with 7 bases in the middle. Germline CDR1 is SGHAT and CDR2 is FQDESV (reference sequence). For the CDR3, the DNA is TGTGCCAGCAGCTTTAAGGGAAACTATGGCTACACCTTC. Its protein is CASSFKGNYGYTF.

The chain joins TRBV7-8 to TRBJ2-2, with D uncertain. Per germline, CDR1 SGHVS and CDR2 FQNEAQ. The CDR3 length is 15 residues. V was shortened by 1 base and J by 1 base, with 7 bases between the two germline ends. For the CDR3, the DNA is TGTGCCAGCAGCTTAGTAAGGCAGAACACCGGGGAGCTGTTTTTT. Protein sequence: CASSLVRQNTGELFF. Full variable domain (missing parts from reference TRBV7-8 and TRBJ2-2): GAGVSQSPRYKVAKRGQDVALRCDPISGHVSLFWYQQALGQGPEFLTYFQNEAQLDKSGLPSDRFFAERPEGSVSTLKIQRTQQEDSAVYLCASSLVRQNTGELFFGEGSRLTVL.

The chain has TRBV7-3 and TRBJ1-2; 9 bases fit TRBD1. In germline, CDR1 is SGHTA, CDR2 FQGTGA. The CDR3 has 14 amino acids. With V trimmed by 5 bases and J by 6 bases, 7 bases remained unmatched. CDR3 in DNA: TGTGCCAGCAGCCTGGGACAGGGATTTGATGGCTACACCTTC. Encoded protein: CASSLGQGFDGYTF.

For the CDR3, the DNA is TGTGCCATCAGTGCTAGCGGGGGGGCCTACGAGCAGTTCTTC. The encoded protein is CAISASGGAYEQFF. The chain combines TRBV10-3 with TRBJ2-1; 12 bases are a match to TRBD2. This CDR3 spans 14 amino acids. The V gene's germline CDR1 is ENHRY and CDR2 SYGVKD. With 4 bases clipped from V and 10 bases from J, the junction kept 5 bases outside the gene matches.

This clone was detected a few times. This chain joins TRBV10-3 and TRBJ2-2; 7 bases fit TRBD1. In germline, CDR1 is ENHRY, CDR2 SYGVKD. V gave up 9 bases and J gave up 7 bases; unmatched junction bases: 11. This CDR3 region has 14 residues. CDR3 DNA: TGTGCCATACGACAGGGTCAGAACGGCGGGGAGCTGTTTTTT. This encodes CAIRQGQNGGELFF.

This clone was counted between two and nine times. Within the sample, other DNA sequences also encode this same CDR3. The DNA of the CDR3 is TGTGCCAGCAGCCCAGGGGGCACAGATACGCAGTATTTT. It yields the protein CASSPGGTDTQYF. This rearrangement joins TRBV6-5 to TRBJ2-3, with D tentatively TRBD1 (6 bases). This CDR3 is 13 amino acids long. Trimming removed 6 bases at V and 1 base at J, with 8 bases between. CDR1 MNHEY and CDR2 SVGAGI come from the germline V gene.

This clone has just one count. J is TRBJ1-1 and V is TRBV7-8, with 9 bases fitting TRBD1. This CDR3 region has 14 residues. The V gene end was trimmed by 0 bases and the J gene end by 12 bases; junction bases not matched to a gene: 8. Germline V lookup: CDR1 SGHVS, CDR2 FQNEAQ. CDR3 nucleotides: TGTGCCAGCAGCTTAGCTCGGGACAGGGTAGTAACTTTCTTT. As protein: CASSLARDRVVTFF.